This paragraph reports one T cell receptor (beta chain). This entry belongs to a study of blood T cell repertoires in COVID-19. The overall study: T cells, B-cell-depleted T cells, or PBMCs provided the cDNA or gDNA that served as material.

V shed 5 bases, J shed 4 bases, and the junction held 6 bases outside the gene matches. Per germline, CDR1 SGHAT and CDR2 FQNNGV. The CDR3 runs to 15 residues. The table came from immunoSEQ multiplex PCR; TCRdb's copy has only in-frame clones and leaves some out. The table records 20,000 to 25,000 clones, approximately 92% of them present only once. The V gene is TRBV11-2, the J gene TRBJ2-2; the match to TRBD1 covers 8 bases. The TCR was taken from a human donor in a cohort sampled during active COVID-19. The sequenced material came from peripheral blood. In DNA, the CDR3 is TGTGCCAGCAGCCCCGGGACAGGTTTCACCGGGGAGCTGTTTTTT. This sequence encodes CASSPGTGFTGELFF.